These 3 T cell receptor beta chains share one sample of origin, sequenced in a study of PD-L1 blockade in urothelial cancer. Time point described: pretreatment peripheral blood. Assay used: immunoSEQ multiplex PCR; TCRdb lists only in-frame clones, some missing. The table has about 53,000 clones, 87% seen once. This sample comprised PBMCs, obtained around atezolizumab (anti-PD-L1) treatment. The receptors here all came from a woman in her sixties or seventies with urothelial cancer.

The chain couples TRBV9 to TRBJ1-6, with D perhaps matching TRBD1 (6 bases). The V end lost 4 bases, the J end lost 4 bases, and 15 bases lay between the germline ends. Germline values: CDR1 SGDLS, CDR2 YYNGEE. The CDR3 runs to 16 residues. The DNA for the CDR3 is TGTGCCAGCAGCCCCTGGGGGCAGGGTTATAATTCACCCCTCCACTTT. Translation: CASSPWGQGYNSPLHF.

The V gene is TRBV7-9, the J gene TRBJ2-2; 7 bases align to TRBD1. The CDR3 has 16 residues. Germline values: CDR1 SEHNR, CDR2 FQNEAQ (reference sequence). With 2 bases clipped from V and 0 bases from J, the junction kept 3 bases outside the gene matches. CDR3 DNA sequence: TGTGCCAGCAGCTTAACGGGACAGCCGAACACCGGGGAGCTGTTTTTT. Amino acid sequence: CASSLTGQPNTGELFF.

The DNA for the CDR3 is TGCAGCGCAAGCTCACAGGGGATCTTCACAGATACGCAGTATTTT. Translating it yields CSASSQGIFTDTQYF. The chain uses TRBV29-1 and TRBJ2-3; 7 bases fit TRBD1. CDR1 is SQVTM, CDR2 ANQGSEA, per germline. The CDR3 contains 15 residues. V was pared by 7 bases and J by 2 bases, with 12 bases of the junction left unmatched.